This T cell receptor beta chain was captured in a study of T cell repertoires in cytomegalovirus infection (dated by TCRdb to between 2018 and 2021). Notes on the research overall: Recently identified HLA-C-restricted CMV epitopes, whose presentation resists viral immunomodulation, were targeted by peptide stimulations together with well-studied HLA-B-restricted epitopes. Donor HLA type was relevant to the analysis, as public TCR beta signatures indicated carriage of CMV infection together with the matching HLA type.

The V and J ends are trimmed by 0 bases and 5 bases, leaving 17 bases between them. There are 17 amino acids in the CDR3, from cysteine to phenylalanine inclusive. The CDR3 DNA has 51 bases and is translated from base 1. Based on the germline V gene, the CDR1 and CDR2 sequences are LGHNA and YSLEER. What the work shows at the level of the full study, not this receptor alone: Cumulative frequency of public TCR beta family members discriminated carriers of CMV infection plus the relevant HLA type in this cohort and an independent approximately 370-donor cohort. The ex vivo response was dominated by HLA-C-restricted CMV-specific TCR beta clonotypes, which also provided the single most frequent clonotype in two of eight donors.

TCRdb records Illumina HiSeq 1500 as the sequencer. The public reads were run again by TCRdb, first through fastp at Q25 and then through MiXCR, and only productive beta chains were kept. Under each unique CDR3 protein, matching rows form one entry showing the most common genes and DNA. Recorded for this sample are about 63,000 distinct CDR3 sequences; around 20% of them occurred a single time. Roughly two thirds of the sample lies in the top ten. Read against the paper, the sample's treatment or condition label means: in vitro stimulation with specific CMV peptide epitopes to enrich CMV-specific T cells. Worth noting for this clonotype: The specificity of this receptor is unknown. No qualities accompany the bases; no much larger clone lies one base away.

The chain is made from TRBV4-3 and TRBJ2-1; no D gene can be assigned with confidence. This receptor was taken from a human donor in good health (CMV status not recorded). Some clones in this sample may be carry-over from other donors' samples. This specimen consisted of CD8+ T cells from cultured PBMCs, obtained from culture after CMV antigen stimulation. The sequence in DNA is TGCGCCAGCAGCCAAGATAGGCGACGGCGATGGGACAATGAGCAGTTCTTC. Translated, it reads CASSQDRRRRWDNEQFF.